This T cell receptor beta chain stems from a study of cytomegalovirus exposure and HLA in healthy donors (dated by TCRdb to the late 2010s). Regarding the complete study: According to an earlier analysis of several hundred of the donors, about 179 million T cells yielded 90 million to 130 million unique TCR beta sequences and 276 Gb of sequence data. About 300 gigabases of sequencing data and around 80 million unique TCR sequences made up an early release that covered over 550 HLA-typed donors. Among the approximately 400 genotyped donors, around 81% belonged to the genetic ancestry cluster associated with self-reported Caucasian donors. The study aimed to test whether cataloging public T cell receptors could reveal signatures of past pathogen exposure. The T cell repertoires of 666 subjects were profiled by immunosequencing and related to cytomegalovirus serostatus. Besides the first cohort of 666 subjects, a separate validation cohort made up of 120 or so different subjects was used. High-throughput TCR immunosequencing, statistical association of individual TCRs with disease status, and machine learning were combined to predict cytomegalovirus infection status. A later analysis re-analyzed previously published TCR beta repertoires from about 730 donors and added high-resolution HLA genotyping to study TCR occurrence patterns. Rather than drawing on any new phenotypic data, the later analysis identified candidate immune exposures from TCR beta sequences and the way those sequences occurred across donors. An earlier analysis of approximately 630 of the donors applied high-throughput TCR beta sequencing to assess whether each TCR beta V gene segment acted as functional or pseudogenic. Donor age, sex, ethnicity and CMV serostatus were collected together with the repertoire data. A later genetic analysis used genome-wide SNP genotypes for about three fifths of the roughly 700 donors, treating that subset as a discovery cohort. Every repertoire in the discovery cohort had been generated on one and the same sequencing platform. Both class I and class II loci were covered by HLA typing, at four-digit resolution. Typing coverage differed by locus: A, B, C, DRB1 and DQB1 were typed in roughly 629-640 donors, DQA1 in 500 to 550, DPA1 in 606, and DPB1 in around 440. Several DR-DQ haplotypes were treated as single units for association and clustering because of strong linkage in the cohort. On average, 235,054 unique TCR beta nucleotide sequences were sequenced per donor among 398 genotyped donors of the cohort, with roughly 18% of those sequences being non-productive.

The cohort was made up of 650 to 700 healthy bone marrow donors. All cohort members were sampled while nominally healthy, although unrecorded immune exposures were likely present. The donor tested CMV seronegative, placing the donor among the roughly 340 seronegative members of the cohort. Each donor provided a peripheral blood sample, and peripheral blood mononuclear cells were used for TCR beta sequencing. The Qiagen DNeasy Blood Extraction Kit was used to extract genomic DNA from the blood cell samples. Of note for this clone: Its antigen remains undetermined. Qualities for individual bases were not recorded, and no much larger clone is one base off.

The protocol used for the library was the immunoSEQ multiplex PCR assay. For the multiplex PCR, a mixture combining 60 forward primers for TCR Vbeta segments and 13 reverse primers for TCR Jbeta segments was used. A multiplex PCR assay on genomic DNA amplified the CDR3 region of rearranged TCR beta genes. The amplified TCR beta libraries were sequenced on the Illumina HiSeq System as 87-base-pair reads. In the original analysis: A later analysis tallied about 77 million unique TCR beta chains across the 660 or so repertoires, and some 12 million of those chains were shared by two or more donors. To remove PCR and sequencing errors, raw reads were error-corrected and collapsed into unique sequences using a nearest-neighbor algorithm that merged closely related sequences. CDR3 sequences were aligned to IMGT reference sequences to assign V, D and J gene segments. For a sequence to be retained, a match of at least six nucleotides to both a V gene segment and a J gene segment was required. Rearrangements were called productive when the CDR3 lacked stop codons and stayed in frame with V and J; all others were non-productive. CDR3 was defined according to IMGT convention as the region running from the second conserved V-encoded cysteine to the conserved J-encoded phenylalanine. The earlier analysis of approximately 590 of the donors excluded any sequence lacking an unambiguous match to a single V gene segment. In an earlier analysis of almost 600 of the donors, a V segment was called functional when productive rearrangements were above 56.7%, and segregating when the standard deviation between donors exceeded 5%. A statistical classification framework was developed to diagnose cytomegalovirus status using the catalog of TCR beta chain sequences. In a later analysis, V and J genes were assigned by comparing TCR nucleotide sequences against IMGT/GENE-DB human TR gene sequences. Using the TCRdist pipeline, a later analysis assigned CDR3 sequences along with most-parsimonious VDJ recombination scenarios. In a later analysis, each TCR beta chain was defined by its CDR3 amino acid sequence together with its V-gene family, and reads lacking a unique V-gene family were excluded. To address suspected cross-contamination and a sequencing artifact, a later analysis removed over 500 highly shared, low-generation-probability nucleotide sequences. In a later analysis, a clonal expansion index was calculated for each public chain from normalized within-repertoire ranks of inferred template counts. In a later analysis, generation probabilities were computed using a VDJ recombination model fitted to out-of-frame rearrangements, and the results were checked against IGoR. In a later analysis, hypergeometric tests were used to score TCR-TCR, TCR-HLA and TCR-CMV co-occurrence, with a repertoire-size bias correction applied to TCR pairs. False discovery rates were estimated in a later analysis by permuting HLA or CMV assignments 20 times. In a later analysis, co-occurring TCRs were grouped using DBSCAN, with TCRdist sequence similarity added in when clustering inside HLA-allele-positive subsets. Repertoires with fewer than 30,000 or more than 120,000 public chains were left out of co-occurrence clustering, as were a few repertoires with anomalous nucleotide sharing. What TCRdb holds here is the immuneACCESS table cut down to in-frame rearrangements. Part of the clones is not present; checked against another copy, under half of the missing clones reflect an unresolved V gene, and the others are unexplained. Clonal size and the V and J genes are those of that table, whereas D and trimming came from the DNA. In this sample the table shows under 200,000 clones, about 77% of which occur a single time. Together, the top ten hold approximately 2.5% of the sample.

The paper as a whole reports these results and caveats: According to the authors, the approach could potentially be generalized to other disease states and immunological phenotypes. Cytomegalovirus status was reported to be diagnosed by the classifier with high specificity and sensitivity in both the original and validation cohorts. A group of highly shared sequence variants was considered likely to be a technical artifact of the sequencing pipeline. According to a later genetic analysis, donors in an Asian-associated ancestry cluster had fewer N-insertions in productive TCRs than the roughly 660-donor mean. In vitro tests confirmed that a few of the cytomegalovirus-associated TCR beta chains recognize cytomegalovirus antigens. In a later analysis, the rate of TCR association differed among HLA loci, with DRB1 alleles having the most associated TCRs and HLA-C alleles having the fewest. The earlier analysis of about 600 of the donors excluded 15 to 20 rarely observed V segments, including chromosome 9 orphons, because counts were too low. In a later analysis, most CMV-associated TCR beta chains were found to appear HLA-restricted, with HLA associations seemingly driven largely by CMV exposure. A further reported finding was that TCR beta sequences accurately predicted the HLA-A and HLA-B alleles for most subjects in the first cohort. The study gave a list of some 150 TCR beta chains associated with cytomegalovirus. In a later analysis, several top co-occurrence clusters were reported to appear linked to parvovirus B19, influenza, CMV and Epstein-Barr virus. Linkage disequilibrium might explain the correlated functional status among segregating V segments, but an unknown experimental factor could not be excluded. In an earlier analysis of about 600 of the donors, most TCR beta V segments appeared in productive rearrangements about 87% or about 30% of the time, broadly matching IMGT annotations. Presence/absence analyses assumed roughly uniform sequencing depth across donors, an assumption that may not hold. When HLA alleles, especially DR and DQ, strongly co-occurred, TCR associations were difficult to assign to individual alleles. CMV serostatus was the only immune exposure information available for the cohort. A later analysis found that HLA-associated TCR beta chains were more clonally expanded and had lower generation probabilities than equally common non-associated chains. HLA typing was unavailable for some donors at each locus, so association tests used only the typed subset. A later analysis associated some 17,000 TCR beta sequences with specific HLA alleles at a false discovery rate of 0.05. Only TCR beta chains were sequenced in this cohort, and the absence of alpha or paired-chain data limited detectable features. V-gene and J-gene trimming of TCR beta chains was associated with a missense DCLRE1C variant in a later genetic analysis, and the association was replicated in an independent cohort. While some public TCRs were present in many individuals, most TCR sequences turned up only very rarely across donors.

The sequencing input was PBMCs. This sequence was found in a man between 60 and 75 years old in good health and CMV-seronegative.

The CDR3 protein: CASPRGREGGEQYF. The DNA sequence follows: TGTGCCAGCCCTAGAGGGAGGGAGGGAGGGGAGCAGTACTTC. In this chain, TRBV2 is recombined with TRBJ2-7, and TRBD2 aligns with 7 junction nucleotides. The CDR3 contains 14 residues, cysteine and phenylalanine counted. Only the CDR3 part of the read is kept: 42 bases, read in frame from the first base. Trimming leaves V shorter by 8 bases and J shorter by 7 bases, with the junction holding 14 bases beyond the gene matches. The germline V gene yields SNHLY for CDR1 and FYNNEI for CDR2.